Sequencing of this T cell receptor beta chain was carried out in a study of cytomegalovirus exposure and HLA in healthy donors. Study-wide context: In terms of ancestry, the Caucasian-associated cluster contained roughly 80% of the approximately 380 genotyped donors.

PCR employed 60 Vbeta and 13 Jbeta primers. TCRdb's table, derived via immunoSEQ multiplex PCR, lists solely in-frame clones and lacks some. The sample comprises 96,000 or so clones, around 74% of which are singletons, and around an eighth rests with the top ten. This CDR3 contains 15 residues. With 2 bases clipped from V and 2 bases from J, the junction kept 3 bases outside the gene matches. Germline V gene lookup returns CDR1 MNHEY and CDR2 SVGAGI. Study-level findings and limits: According to the study, 160 or so TCR beta chains were cytomegalovirus-associated. In a later analysis, productive TCRs from donors in an Asian-associated ancestry cluster reportedly carried fewer N-insertions than the cohort mean.

Notes on this clone: Its antigen is currently unknown.

The sequenced sample was PBMCs. This chain joins TRBV6-5 and TRBJ2-3, with 8 nucleotides matching TRBD2. This sequence was found in a woman aged 65 to 85 in good health and CMV-seropositive. The CDR3 sequence: CASSYQRGPTDTQYF. DNA for the CDR3: TGTGCCAGCAGTTACCAGCGGGGGCCCACAGATACGCAGTATTTT.